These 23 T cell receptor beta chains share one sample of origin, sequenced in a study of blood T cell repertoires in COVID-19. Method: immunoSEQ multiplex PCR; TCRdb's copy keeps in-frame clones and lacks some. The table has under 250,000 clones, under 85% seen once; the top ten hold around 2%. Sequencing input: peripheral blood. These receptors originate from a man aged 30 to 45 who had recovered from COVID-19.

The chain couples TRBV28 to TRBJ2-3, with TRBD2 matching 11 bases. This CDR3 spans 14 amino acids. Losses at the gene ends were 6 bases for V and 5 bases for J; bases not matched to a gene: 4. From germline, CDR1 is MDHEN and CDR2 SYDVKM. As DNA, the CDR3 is TGTGCCAGCAGCCCTAGCGGGGGGCGAGATACGCAGTATTTT. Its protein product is CASSPSGGRDTQYF. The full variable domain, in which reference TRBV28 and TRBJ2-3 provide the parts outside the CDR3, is DVKVTQSSRYLVKRTGEKVFLECVQDMDHENMFWYRQDPGLGLRLIYFSYDVKMKEKGDIPEGYSVSREKKERFSLILESASTNQTSMYLCASSPSGGRDTQYFGPGTRLTVL.

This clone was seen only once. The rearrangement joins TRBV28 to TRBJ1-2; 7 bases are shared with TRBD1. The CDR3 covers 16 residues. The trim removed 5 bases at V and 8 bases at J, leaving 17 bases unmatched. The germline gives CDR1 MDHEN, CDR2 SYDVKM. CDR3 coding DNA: TGTGCCAGCAGTGCGGTCCAAACAGGGGTTGTAAGAGGCTACACCTTC. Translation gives CASSAVQTGVVRGYTF.

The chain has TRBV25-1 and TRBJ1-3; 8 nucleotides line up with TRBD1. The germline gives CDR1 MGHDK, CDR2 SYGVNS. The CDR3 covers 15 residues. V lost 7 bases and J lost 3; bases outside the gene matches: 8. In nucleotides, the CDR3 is TGTGCCAGCAATTCTCAGGGGGCGGGTGGAAACACCATATATTTT. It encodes CASNSQGAGGNTIYF.

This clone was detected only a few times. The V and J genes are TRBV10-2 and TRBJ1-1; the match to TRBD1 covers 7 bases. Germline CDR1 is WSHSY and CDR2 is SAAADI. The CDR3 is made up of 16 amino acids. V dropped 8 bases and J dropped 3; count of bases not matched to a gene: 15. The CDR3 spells CASARGQVFGDTEAFF. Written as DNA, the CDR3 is TGCGCCAGCGCTAGAGGACAGGTCTTCGGGGACACTGAAGCTTTCTTT.

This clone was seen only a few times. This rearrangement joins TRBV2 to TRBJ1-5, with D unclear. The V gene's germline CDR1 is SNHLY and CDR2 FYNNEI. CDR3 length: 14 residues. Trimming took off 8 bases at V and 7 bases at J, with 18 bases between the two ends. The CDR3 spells CASDNYVQQQPQHF. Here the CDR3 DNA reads TGTGCCAGCGACAATTACGTCCAGCAGCAGCCCCAGCATTTT.

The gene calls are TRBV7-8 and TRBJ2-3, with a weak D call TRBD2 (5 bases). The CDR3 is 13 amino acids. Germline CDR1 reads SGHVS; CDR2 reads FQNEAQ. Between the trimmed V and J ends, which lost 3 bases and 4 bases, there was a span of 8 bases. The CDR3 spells CASSFIGADTQYF. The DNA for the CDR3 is TGTGCCAGCAGCTTTATCGGGGCAGATACGCAGTATTTT.

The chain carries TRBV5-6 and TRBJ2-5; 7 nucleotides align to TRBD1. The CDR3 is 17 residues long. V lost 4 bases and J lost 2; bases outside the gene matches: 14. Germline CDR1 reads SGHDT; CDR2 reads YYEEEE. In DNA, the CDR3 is TGTGCCAGCAGCCCCAGGGGGTTTGTGGGGGCTCAAGAGACCCAGTACTTC. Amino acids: CASSPRGFVGAQETQYF.

The CDR3 region has the DNA TGTGCCAGCGGGGGGGCGAACACCGGGGAGCTGTTTTTT. It translates to CASGGANTGELFF. This sequence joins TRBV2 and TRBJ2-2, with 7 bases that match TRBD2. The V segment lost 8 bases and the J segment 0 bases; nucleotides outside the gene matches: 0. The CDR3 consists of 13 residues. In germline, CDR1 is SNHLY, CDR2 FYNNEI.

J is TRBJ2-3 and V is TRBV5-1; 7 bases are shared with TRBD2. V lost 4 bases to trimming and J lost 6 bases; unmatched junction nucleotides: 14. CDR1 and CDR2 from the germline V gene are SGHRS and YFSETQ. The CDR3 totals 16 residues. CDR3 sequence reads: CASSPQWGGGSDTQYF. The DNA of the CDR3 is TGCGCCAGCAGCCCCCAGTGGGGGGGTGGTTCGGATACGCAGTATTTT.

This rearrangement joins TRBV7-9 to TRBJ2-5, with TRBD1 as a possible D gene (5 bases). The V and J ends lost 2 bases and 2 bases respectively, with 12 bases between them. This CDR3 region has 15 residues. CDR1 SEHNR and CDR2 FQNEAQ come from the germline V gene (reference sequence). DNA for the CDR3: TGTGCCAGCAGCTTACCACAGGCAGTTCAAGAGACCCAGTACTTC. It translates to CASSLPQAVQETQYF. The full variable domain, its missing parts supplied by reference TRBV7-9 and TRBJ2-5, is DTGVSQNPRHKITKRGQNVTFRCDPISEHNRLYWYRQTLGQGPEFLTYFQNEAQLEKSRLLSDRFSAERPKGSFSTLEIQRTEQGDSAMYLCASSLPQAVQETQYFGPGTRLLVL.

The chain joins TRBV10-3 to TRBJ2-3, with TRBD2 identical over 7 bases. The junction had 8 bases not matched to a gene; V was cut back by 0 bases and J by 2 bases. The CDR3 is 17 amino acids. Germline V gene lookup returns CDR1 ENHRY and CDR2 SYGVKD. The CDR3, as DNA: TGTGCCATCAGTGAGTCTGAGCGGGGAGACTTCACAGATACGCAGTATTTT. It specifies CAISESERGDFTDTQYF.

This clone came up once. The CDR3 DNA follows: TGCGCCAGCAGTGAAGGAGCTGGAAACACCATATATTTT. The encoded protein is CASSEGAGNTIYF. The rearrangement links TRBV5-1 to TRBJ1-3; no clear D. This CDR3 comprises 13 residues. The germline V gene has CDR1 SGHRS and CDR2 YFSETQ. V was pared by 5 bases and J by 2 bases, with 8 bases between.

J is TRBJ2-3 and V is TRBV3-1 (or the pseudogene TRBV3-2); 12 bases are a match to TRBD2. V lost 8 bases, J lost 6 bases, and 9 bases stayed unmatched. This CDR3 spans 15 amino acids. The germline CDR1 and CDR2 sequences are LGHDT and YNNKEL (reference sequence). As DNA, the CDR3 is TGTGCCAGCTCTAGCGGGGGGGCCAGTCCCGATACGCAGTATTTT. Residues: CASSSGGASPDTQYF.

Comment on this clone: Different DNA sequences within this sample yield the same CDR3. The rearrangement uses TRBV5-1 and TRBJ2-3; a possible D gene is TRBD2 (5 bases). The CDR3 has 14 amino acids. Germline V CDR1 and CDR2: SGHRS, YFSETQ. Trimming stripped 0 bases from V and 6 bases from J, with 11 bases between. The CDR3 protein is CASSLGTSGDTQYF. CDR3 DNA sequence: TGCGCCAGCAGCTTGGGGACTTCGGGGGATACGCAGTATTTT.

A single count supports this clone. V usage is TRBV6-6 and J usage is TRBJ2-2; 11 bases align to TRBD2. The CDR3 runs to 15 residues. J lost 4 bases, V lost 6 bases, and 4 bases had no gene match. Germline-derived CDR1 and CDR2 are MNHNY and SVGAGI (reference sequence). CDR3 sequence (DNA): TGTGCCAGCAGGGCTAGCGGGGGGCGCACCGGGGAGCTGTTTTTT. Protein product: CASRASGGRTGELFF.

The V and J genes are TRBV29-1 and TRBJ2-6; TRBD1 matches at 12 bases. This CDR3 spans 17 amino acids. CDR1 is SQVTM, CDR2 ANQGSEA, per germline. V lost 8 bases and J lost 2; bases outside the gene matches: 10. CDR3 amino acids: CSPQSRDRGPGANVLTF. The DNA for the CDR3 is TGCAGCCCCCAATCGAGGGACAGGGGGCCTGGGGCCAACGTCCTGACTTTC.

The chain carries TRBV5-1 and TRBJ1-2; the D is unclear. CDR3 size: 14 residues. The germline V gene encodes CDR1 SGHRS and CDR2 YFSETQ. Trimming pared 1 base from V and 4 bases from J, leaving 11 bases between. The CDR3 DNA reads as TGCGCCAGCAGCTTGACAGATGGGTCCTATGGCTACACCTTC. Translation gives CASSLTDGSYGYTF.

Written as DNA, the CDR3 is TGTGCCAGCAGTGGGGACAGCTCTGGGGCCAACGTCCTGACTTTC. Amino acids: CASSGDSSGANVLTF. The chain links TRBV7-9 to TRBJ2-6, with 7 positions matching TRBD1. V shed 6 bases and J 0 bases; nucleotides not matched to a gene: 2. CDR1 SEHNR and CDR2 FQNEAQ come from the germline V gene (reference sequence). The CDR3 covers 15 residues.

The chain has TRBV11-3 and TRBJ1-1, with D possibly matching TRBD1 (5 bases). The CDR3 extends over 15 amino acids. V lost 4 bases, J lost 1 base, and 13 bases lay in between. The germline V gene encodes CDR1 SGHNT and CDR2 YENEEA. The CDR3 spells CASSSSVGGNTEAFF. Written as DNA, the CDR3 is TGTGCCAGCAGCTCCTCCGTCGGGGGGAACACTGAAGCTTTCTTT.

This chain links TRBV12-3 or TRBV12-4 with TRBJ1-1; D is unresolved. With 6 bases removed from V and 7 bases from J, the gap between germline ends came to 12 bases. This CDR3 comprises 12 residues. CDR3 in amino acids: CASRQSSLEAFF. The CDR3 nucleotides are TGTGCCAGCAGGCAAAGTAGCCTTGAAGCTTTCTTT.

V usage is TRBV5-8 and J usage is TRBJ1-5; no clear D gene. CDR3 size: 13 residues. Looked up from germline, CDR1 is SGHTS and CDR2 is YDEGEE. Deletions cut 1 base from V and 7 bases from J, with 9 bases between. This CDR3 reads CASSLFGSQPQHF. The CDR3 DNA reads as TGTGCCAGCAGCTTGTTTGGGAGCCAGCCCCAGCATTTT.

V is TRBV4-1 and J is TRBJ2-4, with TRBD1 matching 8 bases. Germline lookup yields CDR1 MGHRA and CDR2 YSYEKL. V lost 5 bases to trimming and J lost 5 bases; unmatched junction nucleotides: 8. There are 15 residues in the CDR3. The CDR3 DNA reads TGCGCCAGCAGCTACGCAGGGGGCTTGCAAAACATTCAGTACTTC. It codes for CASSYAGGLQNIQYF.

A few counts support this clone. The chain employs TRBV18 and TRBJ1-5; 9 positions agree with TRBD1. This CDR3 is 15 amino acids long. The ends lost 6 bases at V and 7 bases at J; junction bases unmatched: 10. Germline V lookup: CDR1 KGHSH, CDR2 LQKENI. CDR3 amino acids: CASSSRQGESQPQHF. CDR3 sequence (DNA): TGTGCCAGCTCCTCCCGACAGGGGGAATCGCAGCCCCAGCATTTT.